These 22 T cell receptor beta chains came from one sample sequenced in a study of cytomegalovirus exposure and HLA in healthy donors. 60 Vbeta and 13 Jbeta primers were used in PCR. TCRdb keeps only in-frame clones here, not all; method: immunoSEQ multiplex PCR. The table shows some 100,000 clones, with around 72% occurring only once. The sample consisted of PBMCs. The origin of the receptors is a male donor in good health and CMV-seropositive.

This rearrangement joins TRBV30 to TRBJ2-1; 11 positions match TRBD1. The germline V gene encodes CDR1 GTSNPN and CDR2 SVGIG (reference sequence). The CDR3 loop spans 16 amino acids. This chain's CDR3 is CACGGGTGGSRLPQFF. The CDR3 DNA sequence: TGTGCATGTGGAGGCGGGACAGGGGGTTCCCGTCTCCCCCAGTTCTTC.

The gene calls are TRBV6-1 and TRBJ2-3; 9 bases fit TRBD1. Germline CDR1 and CDR2: MNHNS and SASEGT. The CDR3 covers 14 residues. Trimming took 5 bases from V and 1 from J; bases not matched to a gene: 1. CDR3 sequence: CASSRTGGTDTQYF. CDR3 nucleotides: TGTGCCAGCAGTCGGACAGGGGGCACAGATACGCAGTATTTT.

CDR3 coding DNA: TGTGCCACCAATAGGCAGGATGGAAACACCGGGGAGCTGTTTTTT. Amino acid sequence: CATNRQDGNTGELFF. The chain has TRBV19 and TRBJ2-2; D uncertain. The CDR3 runs to 15 residues. Trimming cost V 10 bases and J 2 bases, with 17 bases left between them. Per germline, CDR1 LNHDA and CDR2 SQIVND (reference sequence).

The chain links TRBV19 to TRBJ1-2, with 7 positions matching TRBD1. The length of the CDR3 is 13 residues. Germline V gene sequence: CDR1 LNHDA, CDR2 SQIVND (reference sequence). Germline trimming cut 5 bases from V and 4 bases from J; bases unmatched to any gene: 4. The CDR3 region is CASSPTGTYGYTF. CDR3 DNA sequence: TGTGCCAGTAGTCCGACAGGGACCTATGGCTACACCTTC.

The chain recombines TRBV7-9 with TRBJ1-5; weak D call: TRBD1 (5 bases). The CDR3 is 16 amino acids. V was cut by 1 base and J by 4 bases, with 14 bases left in between. Germline V CDR1 and CDR2: SEHNR, FQNEAQ (reference sequence). Here the CDR3 DNA reads TGTGCCAGCAGCTTAGATAGACCTCGGGGGAATCAGCCCCAGCATTTT. Protein product: CASSLDRPRGNQPQHF.

A few counts support this clone. The V and J genes are TRBV5-1 and TRBJ2-2; D unresolved. The germline V gene has CDR1 SGHRS and CDR2 YFSETQ. CDR3 size: 14 residues. Trimming took 3 bases from V and 1 from J, leaving 7 bases between them. The CDR3 DNA sequence: TGCGCCAGCAGCTACAACAGGAACACCGGGGAGCTGTTTTTT. It is translated as CASSYNRNTGELFF.

CDR3 residues: CASSLEGGEAFF. CDR3 coding DNA: TGTGCCAGCAGCTTGGAAGGGGGTGAAGCTTTCTTT. V and J are TRBV5-5 and TRBJ1-1; perhaps TRBD1 as D (6 bases). V dropped 0 bases and J dropped 7 bases, with 7 bases sitting between them. CDR3 length equals 12 residues. CDR1 and CDR2 from the germline V gene are SGHKS and YYEKEE (reference sequence). The whole variable domain, filled in from reference TRBV5-5 and TRBJ1-1, reads DAGVTQSPTHLIKTRGQQVTLRCSPISGHKSVSWYQQVLGQGPQFIFQYYEKEERGRGNFPDRFSARQFPNYSSELNVNALLLGDSALYLCASSLEGGEAFFGQGTRLTVV.

This clone was seen a few times. The chain combines TRBV5-4 with TRBJ2-6; 7 bases agree with TRBD1. The CDR3 runs to 15 residues. V trimming: 7 bases; J trimming: 0 bases; junction bases outside the gene matches: 4. Germline V lookup: CDR1 SGHNT, CDR2 YYREEE (reference sequence). CDR3 in amino acids: CASGQALSGANVLTF. In DNA, the CDR3 is TGTGCCAGCGGACAGGCCCTCTCTGGGGCCAACGTCCTGACTTTC.

The rearrangement joins TRBV13 to TRBJ2-1, with 12 nucleotides matching TRBD2. The V gene's germline CDR1 is PRHDT and CDR2 FYEKMQ (reference sequence). This CDR3 is 14 amino acids long. V lost 4 bases, J lost 9 bases, and 4 bases stayed unmatched. In nucleotides, the CDR3 is TGTGCCAGCAGCTCTAGCGGGGGGGCGGGTGAGCAGTTCTTC. Its protein is CASSSSGGAGEQFF.

The chain joins TRBV6-1 to TRBJ2-7, with TRBD1 matching over 10 bases. The CDR3 contains 15 residues. V shed 5 bases, J shed 4 bases, and the junction held 8 bases outside the gene matches. Germline loops: CDR1 MNHNS, CDR2 SASEGT. CDR3 nucleotide sequence: TGTGCCAGCAGTTCCCCCGGACAGGGGGTTTACGAGCAGTACTTC. This encodes CASSSPGQGVYEQYF.

This chain joins TRBV2 and TRBJ1-4; D gene ambiguous. The V end lost 4 bases, the J end lost 4 bases, and 7 bases lay between the germline ends. Germline V gene sequence: CDR1 SNHLY, CDR2 FYNNEI. The CDR3 runs to 13 residues. CDR3 residues: CASSALYNEKLFF. CDR3 DNA sequence: TGTGCCAGCAGTGCCCTTTATAATGAAAAACTGTTTTTT.

The chain combines TRBV5-1 with TRBJ2-7; D unclear. The V gene lost 0 bases and the J gene lost 5 bases, with 9 bases spanning the gap. Germline lookup yields CDR1 SGHRS and CDR2 YFSETQ. CDR3 length equals 13 residues. In DNA, the CDR3 is TGCGCCAGCAGCTTGGACAGTAATAACGAGCAGTACTTC. Translating gives CASSLDSNNEQYF.

This clone occurred a few times. The J gene is TRBJ1-1, the V gene TRBV6-5; the D gene is possibly TRBD1 (5 bases). Germline CDR1 is MNHEY and CDR2 is SVGAGI. The CDR3 length is 14 residues. Trimming took 10 bases from V and 1 from J, leaving 16 bases between them. CDR3 coding DNA: TGTGCCACCCTCATCCGGGGGGAGAACACTGAAGCTTTCTTT. Residues: CATLIRGENTEAFF.

Remarks on this clone: The same CDR3 is also encoded by other DNA sequences in this sample. This sequence joins TRBV7-2 and TRBJ1-1; D perhaps matches TRBD1 (5 bases). CDR3 length: 15 amino acids. Germline CDR1 is SGHTA and CDR2 is FQGNSA. Trimming removed 1 base at V and 1 base at J, with 10 bases between. CDR3 sequence (DNA): TGTGCCAGCAGCTTAGGAGACAGACGGAACACTGAAGCTTTCTTT. Translation gives CASSLGDRRNTEAFF.

This sequence joins TRBV11-2 and TRBJ1-6; TRBD1 aligns across 7 bases. The CDR3 is 14 residues long. V shed 6 bases, J shed 9 bases, and the junction held 8 bases outside the gene matches. Germline lookup yields CDR1 SGHAT and CDR2 FQNNGV. The CDR3 DNA reads as TGTGCCAGCAGACACCGACAGGGTGGTTCACCCCTCCACTTT. The encoded protein is CASRHRQGGSPLHF.

This chain uses TRBV7-9 with TRBJ1-4, with unresolved D. V gave up 6 bases and J gave up 7 bases, with 15 bases separating them. Germline lookup yields CDR1 SEHNR and CDR2 FQNEAQ (reference sequence). The CDR3 sequence is 14 residues long. The CDR3 sequence is CASSPSGVGEKLFF. CDR3 sequence (DNA): TGTGCCAGCAGTCCCTCGGGTGTAGGTGAAAAACTGTTTTTT.

The V call is TRBV19, the J call TRBJ2-5; possible D gene TRBD2, 6 bases. Germline V gene sequence: CDR1 LNHDA, CDR2 SQIVND (reference sequence). V dropped 3 bases and J dropped 5 bases, with 13 bases sitting between them. This CDR3 region has 14 residues. The CDR3: CASSIGGRQETQYF. DNA of the CDR3: TGTGCCAGTAGTATTGGGGGGAGGCAGGAGACCCAGTACTTC.

The chain links TRBV29-1 to TRBJ2-2, with 7 nucleotides matching TRBD1. Germline V gene data show CDR1 as SQVTM and CDR2 as ANQGSEA. The CDR3 covers 13 residues. V lost 4 bases to trimming and J lost 4 bases; unmatched junction nucleotides: 3. CDR3: CSVADRATGELFF. Written as DNA, the CDR3 is TGCAGCGTTGCCGACAGGGCCACCGGGGAGCTGTTTTTT.

This clone was seen more than once but under ten times. The rearrangement joins TRBV7-8 to TRBJ2-6; no reliable D call. CDR3 length: 16 amino acids. Trimming pared 1 base from V and 3 bases from J, leaving 10 bases between. The germline V gene encodes CDR1 SGHVS and CDR2 FQNEAQ. For the CDR3, the DNA is TGTGCCAGCAGCTTAGGTTCGGGTTTTGGGGCCAACGTCCTGACTTTC. Its translation is CASSLGSGFGANVLTF.

The J gene is TRBJ2-5, the V gene TRBV7-2, with 7 positions matching TRBD2. There are 13 residues in the CDR3. The germline V gene has CDR1 SGHTA and CDR2 FQGNSA. Trimming removed 1 base from V and 6 bases from J; junction bases left unmatched: 2. The CDR3 DNA is TGTGCCAGCAGCTTAGACGGGGGGAAGACCCAGTACTTC. Residues: CASSLDGGKTQYF.

The chain carries TRBV18 and TRBJ1-6; 7 bases line up with TRBD1. In germline, CDR1 is KGHSH, CDR2 LQKENI. The CDR3 extends over 19 amino acids. V lost 3 bases, J lost 1 base, and 12 bases stayed unmatched. For the CDR3, the DNA is TGTGCCAGCTCACCTTATACAGGGGACCCCCGGTCCTATAATTCACCCCTCCACTTT. This translates into CASSPYTGDPRSYNSPLHF.

V usage is TRBV12-2 and J usage is TRBJ1-5; TRBD1, the table's D call, was not compared with the DNA. TRBV12-2 is labeled a pseudogene. The CDR3 has 19 amino acids. CDR3 nucleotide sequence: TGTGCAAGTCGCTTCAGGGAAACGGCCTATATGGATAGCAATCAGCCCCAGCATTTT. Translated, it gives CASRFRETAYMDSNQPQHF.